A selection of T cell receptor beta chains follows, all from one sample in a study of T cells after yellow fever vaccination. MiXCR, applied by TCRdb to the 5' RACE reads, yields one record per CDR3 protein. The sample lists hundreds of thousands of distinct CDR3 sequences; around 12% were seen once. The sequenced sample was PBMCs, obtained on the day of the yellow fever booster vaccination. The receptors derive from a man between 25 and 39 years old who received the YFV17D yellow fever vaccine. CDR3s include the opening cysteine and the closing phenylalanine or tryptophan. A D gene is named only where the DNA matches it firmly.

>TRBV20-1|NA|TRBJ1-5
CSASRQSYSNQPQHF
>TRBV27|TRBD2|TRBJ2-1
CASSLLLAGHNEQFF
>TRBV7-2|NA|TRBJ2-3
CASSFRTPSTDTQYF
>TRBV7-2|TRBD2|TRBJ2-1
CASSRESGTSGSGPQFF
>TRBV20-1|TRBD1|TRBJ1-2
CSAAGTGGQYTF
>TRBV7-2|TRBD2|TRBJ2-7
CASSSSSGRFKQYF
>TRBV2|TRBD2|TRBJ2-1
CASSGGEGLYNEQFF
>TRBV20-1|NA|TRBJ1-2
CSANAWGRGSGYTF
>TRBV12-3/TRBV12-4|NA|TRBJ2-6
CASRSGANVLTF
>TRBV7-8|NA|TRBJ1-5
CASSLQGHQPQHF
>TRBV20-1|NA|TRBJ1-1
CSAREEALNTEAFF
>TRBV5-1|NA|TRBJ2-5
CASSFLGGKETQYF
>TRBV6-1|TRBD2|TRBJ2-1
CASSLTVGLAGEQFF
>TRBV7-9|NA|TRBJ2-1
CASSSVSSYNEQFF
>TRBV24-1|TRBD1|TRBJ2-7
CATSDPDRAYEQYF
>TRBV29-1|NA|TRBJ2-3
CSVVSGDDTQYF
>TRBV10-3|NA|TRBJ2-3
CAISEVTNTDTQYF
>TRBV10-3|TRBD2|TRBJ2-3
CAIGSSGRGTDTQYF
>TRBV27|NA|TRBJ1-4
CASSFRRDRSQLFF
>TRBV11-2|NA|TRBJ2-1
CASSPPRGINNEQFF
>TRBV5-4|TRBD2|TRBJ2-1
CASSFSAGDVDEQFF
>TRBV20-1|TRBD2|TRBJ2-1
CSGWTSGRLGEQFF
>TRBV5-4|TRBD1|TRBJ2-5
CASSEMTGGAGATQYF
>TRBV30|NA|TRBJ2-2
CAWSVRSGWAGELFF
>TRBV5-1|NA|TRBJ2-1
CASSRDSSYSEQFF
>TRBV18|NA|TRBJ1-2
CASQGQEGDGYTF
>TRBV20-1|TRBD2|TRBJ2-7
CSASDWLAGSYEQYF
>TRBV20-1|NA|TRBJ2-3
CSAPLASGSTDTQYF
>TRBV15|TRBD2|TRBJ2-3
CATSRPLAGTDTQYF